These 23 T cell receptor beta chains were sequenced from one sample in a study of cytotoxic CD8 clonotypes in ibrutinib-treated CLL (dated by TCRdb to 2020 to 2022). Per the publication, the time point label means: 20 to 25 months on ibrutinib. The library came from the immunoSEQ multiplex PCR assay. TCRdb carries this immuneACCESS record with in-frame sequences only. Its versions omit some clonotypes, under half of them owing to an unresolved V gene in the studies checked, with the rest unexplained. This sample is represented by around 130,000 clones; around 84% of them were singletons. The ten largest clones take up 3.3% of the sample. The specimen comprised PBMCs, sampled after 24 months of ibrutinib treatment. These receptors all stem from a human donor with chronic lymphocytic leukemia.

V and J are TRBV28 and TRBJ1-5; D not certain. The V gene lost 7 bases and the J gene lost 3 bases, with 16 bases spanning the gap. The CDR3 is 15 residues long. Germline values: CDR1 MDHEN, CDR2 SYDVKM. Written as DNA, the CDR3 is TGTGCCAGCACCTTACCCGGGAGGCTCAATCAGCCCCAGCATTTT. Translated, it gives CASTLPGRLNQPQHF. The entire variable domain, with the rest obtained from reference TRBV28 and TRBJ1-5, is as follows: DVKVTQSSRYLVKRTGEKVFLECVQDMDHENMFWYRQDPGLGLRLIYFSYDVKMKEKGDIPEGYSVSREKKERFSLILESASTNQTSMYLCASTLPGRLNQPQHFGDGTRLSIL.

The chain has TRBV7-2 and TRBJ1-5, with 9 bases identical to TRBD1. The V gene end was trimmed by 5 bases and the J gene end by 7 bases; junction bases not matched to a gene: 3. The germline V gene has CDR1 SGHTA and CDR2 FQGNSA. This CDR3 is 13 amino acids long. The CDR3 DNA is TGTGCCAGCAGCCAAGGGACAGGGCAGCCCCAGCATTTT. Translation: CASSQGTGQPQHF. The entire variable domain, with the rest obtained from reference TRBV7-2 and TRBJ1-5, is as follows: GAGVSQSPSNKVTEKGKDVELRCDPISGHTALYWYRQSLGQGLEFLIYFQGNSAPDKSGLPSDRFSAERTGGSVSTLTIQRTQQEDSAVYLCASSQGTGQPQHFGDGTRLSIL.

The chain carries TRBV5-4 and TRBJ2-7; D is possibly TRBD1 or TRBD2 (5 bases each). The CDR3 loop spans 16 amino acids. The germline CDR1 and CDR2 sequences are SGHNT and YYREEE (reference sequence). Trimming shortened V by 4 bases and J by 6 bases, and 23 bases separated the two germline ends. The CDR3 sequence: CASSPPGEGPSGEQYF. The CDR3 DNA sequence: TGTGCCAGCAGCCCTCCAGGAGAGGGGCCGTCGGGCGAGCAGTACTTC.

CDR3 DNA sequence: TGTGCCAGCAGCTTCGCCGACAGTACCTACGAGCAGTACTTC. Its translation: CASSFADSTYEQYF. The genes are TRBV7-8 and TRBJ2-7; possibly TRBD1 for D (5 bases). Trimming removed 3 bases at V and 2 bases at J, with 11 bases between. The germline gives CDR1 SGHVS, CDR2 FQNEAQ. This CDR3 is 14 amino acids long.

V usage is TRBV19 and J usage is TRBJ2-4; maybe TRBD2 (6 bases). V gave up 3 bases and J gave up 3 bases, with 9 bases separating them. The CDR3 loop spans 14 amino acids. Per the germline V gene, CDR1 is LNHDA and CDR2 is SQIVND (reference sequence). The CDR3 DNA sequence: TGTGCCAGTAGTATTAGGAGGGACAAAAACATTCAGTACTTC. It codes for CASSIRRDKNIQYF.

This clone was detected once. The chain couples TRBV2 to TRBJ2-7; the D call may be TRBD1 or TRBD2 (5 bases each). Trimming took off 8 bases at V and 4 bases at J, with 18 bases between the two ends. The CDR3 runs 14 residues. Per the germline V gene, CDR1 is SNHLY and CDR2 is FYNNEI. CDR3 sequence reads: CASEEPRGDYEQYF. DNA for the CDR3: TGTGCCAGCGAAGAACCACGAGGGGATTACGAGCAGTACTTC.

The chain couples TRBV18 to TRBJ1-2; D is perhaps TRBD1 (6 bases). V lost 2 bases and J lost 2, with 21 bases in between. The CDR3 length is 18 residues. Germline values: CDR1 KGHSH, CDR2 LQKENI. The chain's CDR3 is CASSPSGGAGVGNYGYTF. For the CDR3, the DNA is TGTGCCAGCTCACCAAGCGGGGGCGCAGGGGTCGGAAACTATGGCTACACCTTC.

The genes are TRBV10-3 and TRBJ2-4, with D unresolved. The CDR3 runs 13 residues. Germline V CDR1 and CDR2: ENHRY, SYGVKD. V lost 0 bases to trimming and J lost 9 bases, with 9 bases between them. The DNA for the CDR3 is TGTGCCATCAGTGAGTCGATGCACAGCATTCAGTACTTC. Residues: CAISESMHSIQYF.

The rearrangement links TRBV5-1 to TRBJ2-7; D is possibly TRBD1 (8 bases). Germline V lookup: CDR1 SGHRS, CDR2 YFSETQ. The V end lost 0 bases, the J end lost 6 bases, and 13 bases lay between the germline ends. CDR3 size: 14 residues. CDR3 bases: TGCGCCAGCAGCTTGGATAACAGGGGGGGCGAGCAGTACTTC. Translation gives CASSLDNRGGEQYF.

The chain links TRBV19 to TRBJ2-1; maybe TRBD1 (5 bases). This CDR3 is built from 14 residues. Per the germline V gene, CDR1 is LNHDA and CDR2 is SQIVND (reference sequence). Trimming cost V 3 bases and J 7 bases, with 13 bases left between them. The CDR3 is CASSILGRANEQFF. The CDR3 DNA sequence: TGTGCCAGTAGTATCCTTGGCAGGGCAAATGAGCAGTTCTTC.

The chain uses TRBV19 and TRBJ1-5; the D gene is possibly TRBD1 (5 bases). The V and J ends lost 3 bases and 7 bases respectively, with 13 bases between them. CDR1 and CDR2 from the germline V gene are LNHDA and SQIVND (reference sequence). This CDR3 has 14 amino acids. CDR3 DNA: TGTGCCAGTAGTATGATCGACAGCGGCCAGCCCCAGCATTTT. This encodes CASSMIDSGQPQHF.

This clone was recorded a few times. V usage is TRBV4-3 and J usage is TRBJ1-6; possibly TRBD1 for D (5 bases). Germline loops: CDR1 LGHNA, CDR2 YSLEER. CDR3 length: 14 residues. V lost 3 bases, J lost 9 bases, and 12 bases lay in between. CDR3 amino acids: CASSQRQNLSPLHF. DNA for the CDR3: TGCGCCAGCAGCCAGAGACAGAATCTTTCACCCCTCCACTTT.

This sequence joins TRBV5-6 and TRBJ1-2; D is uncertain. The germline CDR1 and CDR2 sequences are SGHDT and YYEEEE. This CDR3 region has 14 residues. Trimming took off 0 bases at V and 4 bases at J, with 10 bases between the two ends. CDR3 DNA sequence: TGTGCCAGCAGCTTGGTTCGAGAGCTCTATGGCTACACCTTC. The encoded protein is CASSLVRELYGYTF. The full variable domain, rest sourced from reference TRBV5-6 and TRBJ1-2, is DAGVTQSPTHLIKTRGQQVTLRCSPKSGHDTVSWYQQALGQGPQFIFQYYEEEERQRGNFPDRFSGHQFPNYSSELNVNALLLGDSALYLCASSLVRELYGYTFGSGTRLTVV.

The chain is built from TRBV5-1 and TRBJ2-5, with D perhaps assigned TRBD1 or TRBD2 (7 bases each). The CDR3 totals 15 residues. The V and J ends lost 4 bases and 5 bases respectively, with 18 bases between them. Germline values: CDR1 SGHRS, CDR2 YFSETQ. In DNA form, the CDR3 reads TGCGCCAGCAGCATCCCAGGGGGGGGCGGTGAGACCCAGTACTTC. As protein: CASSIPGGGGETQYF.

V gene TRBV9 combines with J gene TRBJ1-3, with 10 bases aligning to TRBD1. The length of the CDR3 is 15 residues. Germline CDR1 reads SGDLS; CDR2 reads YYNGEE. Trimming took 4 bases from V and 7 from J; bases not matched to a gene: 8. This CDR3 is CASSPLGTGVNTIYF. The CDR3 coding sequence is TGTGCCAGCAGCCCCCTAGGGACAGGGGTTAACACCATATATTTT.

The V gene is TRBV7-9, the J gene TRBJ1-3; D not certain. Germline V CDR1 and CDR2: SEHNR, FQNEAQ (reference sequence). V was shortened by 3 bases and J by 0 bases, with 9 bases between the two germline ends. There are 15 residues in the CDR3. The CDR3 DNA reads as TGTGCCAGCAGCTTCGGTCTGAACTCTGGAAACACCATATATTTT. Translation gives CASSFGLNSGNTIYF.

CDR3 protein: CASSLAQGGANNQPQHF. The CDR3 DNA reads TGTGCCAGCAGCTTAGCGCAAGGAGGGGCGAACAATCAGCCCCAGCATTTT. The V call is TRBV7-7, the J call TRBJ1-5, with D maybe TRBD1 (5 bases). The length of the CDR3 is 17 residues. Trimming stripped 0 bases from V and 3 bases from J, with 15 bases between. Germline V gene sequence: CDR1 SSHAT, CDR2 FNYEAQ (reference sequence).

The chain employs TRBV10-1 and TRBJ2-3; TRBD2 aligns across 9 bases. Germline loops: CDR1 WNHNN, CDR2 SYGVQD (reference sequence). CDR3 length equals 16 residues. The junction had 4 bases not matched to a gene; V was cut back by 3 bases and J by 0 bases. The CDR3 DNA reads as TGCGCCAGCAGTGATCTAGCGGGAAAAAGCACAGATACGCAGTATTTT. Translation gives CASSDLAGKSTDTQYF.

The chain carries TRBV7-9 and TRBJ1-4; 7 nucleotides align to TRBD1. This CDR3 has 13 amino acids. Germline values: CDR1 SEHNR, CDR2 FQNEAQ (reference sequence). V trimming: 6 bases; J trimming: 5 bases; junction bases outside the gene matches: 3. The CDR3 region is CASSRGQNEKLFF. Here the CDR3 DNA reads TGTGCCAGCAGTCGGGGACAGAATGAAAAACTGTTTTTT. The variable domain in full, completed from reference TRBV7-9 and TRBJ1-4, reads DTGVSQNPRHKITKRGQNVTFRCDPISEHNRLYWYRQTLGQGPEFLTYFQNEAQLEKSRLLSDRFSAERPKGSFSTLEIQRTEQGDSAMYLCASSRGQNEKLFFGSGTQLSVL.

The chain joins TRBV5-4 to TRBJ2-3, with D uncertain. V was cut by 0 bases and J by 7 bases, with 6 bases left in between. The CDR3 length is 12 residues. Germline lookup yields CDR1 SGHNT and CDR2 YYREEE (reference sequence). This CDR3 is CASSLAGYTQYF. The CDR3 bases are TGTGCCAGCAGCTTGGCCGGGTATACGCAGTATTTT.

This chain connects TRBV6-5 to TRBJ2-5; TRBD1 matches 8 bases. With V trimmed by 6 bases and J by 4 bases, 10 bases remained unmatched. Germline V gene lookup returns CDR1 MNHEY and CDR2 SVGAGI. The CDR3 extends over 15 amino acids. Here the CDR3 reads CASSSPGGAGETQYF. CDR3 nucleotide sequence: TGTGCCAGCAGCTCCCCAGGGGGCGCAGGAGAGACCCAGTACTTC.

CDR3 residues: CASSETASGNTIYF. As DNA, the CDR3 is TGTGCCAGCAGTGAAACAGCTTCTGGAAACACCATATATTTT. The V call is TRBV2, the J call TRBJ1-3; D remains ambiguous. Germline V CDR1 and CDR2: SNHLY, FYNNEI. The V and J ends lost 2 bases and 1 base respectively, with 6 bases between them. This CDR3 is 14 amino acids long. The whole variable domain, filled in from reference TRBV2 and TRBJ1-3, reads EPEVTQTPSHQVTQMGQEVILRCVPISNHLYFYWYRQILGQKVEFLVSFYNNEISEKSEIFDDQFSVERPDGSNFTLKIRSTKLEDSAMYFCASSETASGNTIYFGEGSWLTVV.

The gene calls are TRBV6-5 and TRBJ1-2; TRBD1 matches 9 bases. Unmatched junction bases numbered 2, after V lost 6 bases and J lost 3 bases. The length of the CDR3 is 13 residues. CDR1 and CDR2 from the germline V gene are MNHEY and SVGAGI. The CDR3 loop reads CASRRTGDYGYTF. The CDR3 DNA follows: TGTGCCAGCAGACGGACAGGGGACTATGGCTACACCTTC.